This T cell receptor (beta chain) was captured in a study of blood T cells in healthy people across ages. Findings of the study overall: Across the age range, TCR beta diversity per million T cells fell in a roughly linear way.

Trimming pared 4 bases from V and 7 bases from J, leaving 8 bases between. The CDR3 consists of 11 residues. CDR1 SEHNR and CDR2 FQNEAQ come from the germline V gene (reference sequence). Next came a second PCR, run for 7 to 11 cycles, which used a sample-barcoded 5' primer along with a J-beta primer mix. TCRdb recomputed calls from the 5' RACE reads with MiXCR, one row per CDR3 protein. The sample contains 800,000 to 950,000 distinct CDR3 sequences, roughly 52% of which appear only once. Each donor had approximately 10 milliliters of peripheral blood drawn. This clonotype occurred a few times. Antigen specificity is unknown.

J is TRBJ2-7 and V is TRBV7-9; no firm D call. Material: blood. This TCR derives from a man aged 25 to 40 in good health. The CDR3 DNA reads as TGTGCCAGCAGCTGGGGTGTTGAGCAGTACTTC. Translation gives CASSWGVEQYF.